This TCR beta chain was captured in a study of shared clonotypes between healthy human individuals (dated by TCRdb to 2019 to 2021). For the study in its entirety: Two women and three men aged 18 to 49 years were included in the cohort. For each donor, three plates each were used for CD4 naive and CD4 memory, two plates were used for CD8 naive, and one plate was used for CD8 memory. The study deeply sequenced blood TCR repertoires of five healthy adults to estimate repertoire size and the extent of clonotype sharing between individuals. To increase sequencing depth and limit assay-specific biases, TCR repertoire library preparation and sequencing were carried out by different laboratories using diverse techniques. Each donor's leukapheresis produced roughly between roughly 0.85 and 10 billion PBMCs. Summary of the overall study and its limitations: Higher generation probabilities were observed for clonotypes shared by all four sorted-subset donors than for non-shared clonotypes. Estimated clonotype richness was generally larger for naive than for memory subsets. Sampling was limited to blood, and TCR repertoires in tissue likely differ from TCR repertoires in blood. Because the study included a small number of donors, the genetic and exposure-history diversity represented was limited. When several donors were compared, the shared fraction of clonotypes was roughly 5% for naive CD4, more than 3% for naive CD8, 2.3% for memory CD4, and less than 0.45% for memory CD8. Rarefaction of sorted-subset datasets indicated incomplete sequencing despite the large sequencing depth. Pairwise subsampling led to the expectation that sequencing depth would affect the degree of clonotype sharing among donors.

CD8 naive samples were CD45RO-negative cells positively selected for CCR7, giving a CD45RA+CCR7+ population that excluded TemRA cells. The donors were healthy, HIV-negative adults who had no recently reported acute infections or vaccinations. All donors were Caucasian adults living in Nashville, Tennessee, USA. Blood was collected by leukapheresis, and PBMCs were isolated by Ficoll-Histopaque density gradient centrifugation and then cryopreserved in liquid nitrogen vapor phase. Analytical flow cytometry was used to check the purity and quantity of each magnetically sorted T cell population. Each sorted fraction had its genomic DNA isolated and then quantified by UV absorbance on a Nanodrop 2000c. Using the deep immunoSEQ assay, TCR CDR3 regions were amplified from genomic DNA by multiplex PCR. Extracted genomic DNA from each cell subset was distributed evenly across all wells of several immunoSEQ 96-well plates, and each plate was treated as a replicate. For sorted subsets, each replicate PCR was loaded with 150 to 250 ng genomic DNA, equivalent to 32,000 or so T cell genomes. Purified libraries were quantified with a Qubit 3.0 fluorometer, sized on a Bioanalyzer 2100, and re-quantified with the KAPA Library Quantification kit. Every immunoSEQ 96-well plate was sequenced on a dedicated single-read 150-cycle Illumina NextSeq 550 flow cell. Per the source publication's procedure: The immunoSEQ output contained only junctional sequences without quality scores, so filtering could not match that applied to full-length reads. Sequences were annotated with PyIR, a Python wrapper for IgBLAST v1.9, using IMGT germline references to assign V/J genes and CDR3. Reads were filtered out if the reads had weak V/J assignments (E-value above 1e-6), no CDR3, stop codons, out-of-frame junctions, or ambiguous translated residues. A V3J clonotype was defined by an identical inferred V gene, J gene, and CDR3 amino acid sequence. Percentage overlap between repertoires was computed as shared unique clonotypes divided by the size of the smaller repertoire. Repertoire richness was assessed with RTK rarefaction, the Chao1 estimator, and Recon v2.1 estimates of unobserved clonotypes. Generation probabilities were computed with OLGA for all TCRbeta clonotypes obtained by the gDNA method from several donors. Imported from immuneACCESS, the table was reduced by TCRdb to in-frame sequences with V and J called. These copies leave out some clones; in studies compared against another copy, an unresolved V gene accounts for under half, and the cause of the remainder is not known. V and J calls and clone size follow that table, whereas D and trimming were derived from the DNA. This sample gives approximately 2,000,000 clones in total; 90% to 95% of them show up just once. The ten top clones hold about 1.7% of the sample.

About this clone: Its antigen is currently not known. No clone much larger than this one lies a single base away; base qualities are absent.

Counted from cysteine to phenylalanine, this CDR3 has 12 amino acids. The CDR3 DNA has 36 bases and is translated from base 1. V gives up 0 bases and J gives up 7 bases, and the segment between their germline ends measures 7 bases. The germline V gene provides CDR1 SNHLY and CDR2 FYNNEI. Recombination connected TRBV2 to TRBJ2-7; the D gene is perhaps TRBD1, from 5 matching bases. The clonotype was recovered from a man in his late teens or twenties in good health. Some clones in this sample may be carry-over from other donors' samples. Sequencing input: naive CD8+ T cells from PBMCs. The intended sense of this specimen's cell subset or site label: CD45RA+CCR7+. The base sequence is TGTGCCAGCAGTGAAGCAGGGGCGGAGCAGTACTTC. This is translated as CASSEAGAEQYF.